This TCR beta chain was documented in a study of cytomegalovirus exposure and HLA in healthy donors. Study at large: There were about 85 million unique TCRs (from HLA-typed donors) in an early data release. Study-wide results and limits: The authors assumed roughly uniform sequencing depth across donors for presence/absence analyses. Later analysis reportedly placed an Asian-associated ancestry cluster below the approximately 680-donor mean in N-insertions.

The PCR had 60 Vbeta and 13 Jbeta primers. Clones were sequenced by immunoSEQ multiplex PCR, and TCRdb holds only the in-frame ones, with some missing. The repertoire holds about 120,000 clones, with approximately 74% as singletons. V lost 3 bases to trimming and J lost 4 bases; unmatched junction nucleotides: 5. Germline CDR1 SGDLS, CDR2 YYNGEE. The CDR3 covers 15 residues. In the case of this clone: As yet, its antigen is unknown.

The sequence was obtained from a male donor in good health and CMV-seronegative. The specimen sequenced was PBMCs. The chain carries TRBV9 and TRBJ2-2; 8 positions agree with TRBD1. The CDR3 nucleotides are TGTGCCAGCAGCGGACAGGGGCCCCTCACCGGGGAGCTGTTTTTT. This sequence encodes CASSGQGPLTGELFF.